Listed below are T cell receptor beta chains from one sample, sequenced in a study of T cells in Graves' hyperthyroidism and ophthalmopathy. Using its own MiXCR run on the multiplex PCR reads, TCRdb lists one record per CDR3 protein. The data hold about 770,000 distinct CDR3 sequences, with around 19% observed a single time. The source material was blood. The receptors stem from a woman aged 45-60 years with Graves' hyperthyroidism that later progressed to Graves' ophthalmopathy. Each CDR3 is given with its conserved first and last residue. The D gene is left open where the match is weak. Part of the rows lack a size; the others show once, few, many or a class for expanded clones.

V gene	D gene	J gene	CDR3 length	clone size	CDR3 protein	CDR3 DNA
TRBV7-9	TRBD2	TRBJ2-5	14	.	CASSLLADQETQYF	TGTGCCAGCAGCTTACTAGCGGACCAAGAGACCCAGTACTTC
TRBV4-2	TRBD1	TRBJ2-7	16	.	CASSQESTGDSYEQYF	TGTGCCAGCAGCCAAGAGTCAACAGGGGACTCCTACGAGCAGTACTTC
TRBV30	.	TRBJ2-7	15	once	CAWSWGPGEPYEQYF	TGTGCCTGGAGTTGGGGGCCCGGGGAGCCCTACGAGCAGTACTTC
TRBV19	.	TRBJ1-1	10	few	CASSGGEAFF	TGTGCCAGTTCGGGCGGTGAAGCTTTCTTT
TRBV11-2	.	TRBJ2-1	17	many	CASSLAPRLVTYNEQFF	TGTGCCAGCAGCTTAGCGCCTCGACTAGTCACCTACAATGAGCAGTTCTTC
TRBV6-2/TRBV6-3	TRBD1	TRBJ1-1	15	many	CASKTGGLGNTEAFF	TGTGCCAGCAAGACAGGGGGCCTTGGGAACACTGAAGCTTTCTTT
TRBV7-8	TRBD2	TRBJ2-5	18	many	CASSLEAASGGLSRTQYF	TGTGCCAGCAGCTTAGAAGCTGCTAGCGGGGGCCTCTCCCGGACCCAGTACTTC
TRBV3-1	.	TRBJ1-3	13	many	CASSQEPGNTIYF	TGTGCCAGCAGCCAAGAACCGGGAAACACCATATATTTT
TRBV10-3	TRBD1	TRBJ1-1	14	few	CAISRTGEITEAFF	TGTGCCATCAGTCGGACAGGGGAAATCACTGAAGCTTTCTTT
TRBV12-3/TRBV12-4	.	TRBJ2-7	14	many	CASSLRQGFYEQYF	TGTGCCAGCAGTTTAAGGCAGGGCTTCTACGAGCAGTACTTC
TRBV7-9	.	TRBJ2-7	15	.	CASSLEGKGAYEQYF	TGTGCCAGCAGTTTAGAGGGCAAGGGCGCCTACGAGCAGTACTTC
TRBV7-2	TRBD1	TRBJ2-7	15	.	CASSPSGTGGYEQYF	TGTGCCAGCAGCCCATCCGGGACAGGGGGCTACGAGCAGTACTTC
TRBV4-1	TRBD1	TRBJ1-2	14	few	CASRPKQGAYGYTF	TGCGCCAGCAGGCCTAAACAGGGGGCCTATGGCTACACCTTC
TRBV29-1	TRBD2	TRBJ2-1	15	.	CSVDGAGVSYNEQFF	TGCAGCGTTGATGGTGCGGGGGTTTCCTACAATGAGCAGTTCTTC
TRBV20-1	.	TRBJ1-2	16	many	CSARDLKASSNYGYTF	TGCAGTGCTAGAGATCTAAAGGCTTCCTCTAACTATGGCTACACCTTC
TRBV5-8	TRBD2	TRBJ2-3	14	.	CASSYGEGLDTQYF	TGTGCCAGCAGCTACGGGGAGGGGCTAGATACGCAGTATTTT
TRBV20-1	.	TRBJ2-3	14	many	CSASYSGFTDTQYF	TGCAGTGCTAGTTATAGCGGATTCACAGATACGCAGTATTTT
TRBV5-1	.	TRBJ2-5	13	many	CASKVGGQETQYF	TGCGCCAGCAAGGTTGGTGGCCAAGAGACCCAGTACTTC
TRBV11-2	.	TRBJ1-3	12	many	CASSAQGNTIYF	TGTGCCAGCAGCGCCCAGGGAAACACCATATATTTT
TRBV12-3/TRBV12-4	.	TRBJ2-1	14	many	CASSLVGGGGEQFF	TGTGCCAGCAGTTTAGTCGGCGGGGGCGGTGAGCAGTTCTTC
TRBV29-1	TRBD1	TRBJ2-5	13	.	CSVDPTGGETQYF	TGCAGCGTTGATCCGACAGGGGGAGAGACCCAGTACTTC
TRBV29-1	.	TRBJ1-1	13	.	CSVDGQGGTEAFF	TGCAGCGTTGACGGCCAAGGGGGGACTGAAGCTTTCTTT
TRBV20-1	TRBD1	TRBJ1-2	17	many	CSAYPEGQGAFVYGYTF	TGCAGTGCTTATCCGGAGGGACAGGGGGCTTTTGTCTATGGCTACACCTTC
TRBV11-2	.	TRBJ1-2	13	few	CASSLRDAYGYTF	TGTGCCAGCAGCTTAAGGGACGCTTATGGCTACACCTTC
TRBV14	.	TRBJ2-5	14	many	CASSQNLGQETQYF	TGTGCCAGCAGCCAAAACTTGGGCCAGGAGACCCAGTACTTC
TRBV6-2/TRBV6-3	.	TRBJ1-2	15	few	CASSYSTQGGHGYTF	TGTGCCAGCAGTTACTCGACCCAAGGAGGACATGGCTACACCTTC
TRBV20-1	.	TRBJ1-5	15	.	CSARPPQGHNQPQHF	TGCAGTGCTCGTCCACCACAGGGCCACAATCAGCCCCAGCATTTT
TRBV10-3	.	TRBJ1-1	13	many	CAIQLTLNTEAFF	TGTGCCATCCAACTCACATTGAACACTGAAGCTTTCTTT
TRBV20-1	.	TRBJ1-4	14	.	CSARDPRGVEKLFF	TGCAGTGCTAGAGACCCGCGGGGTGTTGAAAAACTGTTTTTT
TRBV20-1	TRBD1	TRBJ1-2	14	many	CSATRDRDSYGYTF	TGCAGTGCAACCCGGGACAGAGATTCCTATGGCTACACCTTC
TRBV4-1	.	TRBJ2-5	14	many	CASSPLGGIETQYF	TGCGCCAGCAGCCCTCTGGGCGGGATTGAGACCCAGTACTTC
TRBV30	.	TRBJ2-7	14	many	CAWSADRGHYEQYF	TGTGCCTGGAGCGCCGATCGGGGCCACTACGAGCAGTACTTC
TRBV5-4	.	TRBJ1-2	15	few	CASRDDHRANYGYTF	TGTGCCAGCAGAGATGACCACAGGGCTAACTATGGCTACACCTTC
TRBV7-2	TRBD1	TRBJ2-1	15	many	CASSLLRTGYNEQFF	TGTGCCAGCAGCCTCCTCCGGACAGGGTACAATGAGCAGTTCTTC
TRBV2	.	TRBJ2-5	13	many	CASSGGSGETQYF	TGTGCCAGCAGTGGGGGGTCGGGAGAGACCCAGTACTTC
TRBV10-2	.	TRBJ1-1	14	.	CASSALGKNTEAFF	TGCGCCAGCAGTGCCCTGGGGAAGAACACTGAAGCTTTCTTT
TRBV6-5	.	TRBJ2-2	14	.	CASSYPERSGELFF	TGTGCCAGCAGTTACCCTGAACGGAGCGGGGAGCTGTTTTTT
TRBV9	.	TRBJ1-1	14	few	CASSAQQGSTEAFF	TGTGCCAGCAGCGCCCAACAGGGTTCGACTGAAGCTTTCTTT
TRBV6-5	.	TRBJ2-5	15	many	CASSYDRNNQETQYF	TGTGCCAGCAGTTACGACCGAAATAACCAAGAGACCCAGTACTTC
TRBV4-1	.	TRBJ1-4	14	many	CASSQEGGNEKLFF	TGCGCCAGCAGCCAAGAGGGGGGGAATGAAAAACTGTTTTTT
TRBV18	.	TRBJ1-5	15	many	CASSRGGGGNQPQHF	TGTGCCAGCTCTCGGGGAGGGGGAGGCAATCAGCCCCAGCATTTT
TRBV2	TRBD2	TRBJ2-3	16	once	CASVAEASGEVDTQYF	TGTGCCAGCGTGGCCGAGGCTAGCGGGGAGGTAGATACGCAGTATTTT
TRBV2	.	TRBJ1-1	12	many	CASSELDTEAFF	TGTGCCAGCAGTGAACTGGACACTGAAGCTTTCTTT
TRBV11-2	TRBD2	TRBJ2-1	16	many	CASSPSRGGAYNEQFF	TGTGCCAGCAGCCCTTCTCGGGGGGGGGCCTACAATGAGCAGTTCTTC
TRBV10-1	TRBD2	TRBJ2-1	14	many	CASSESRRGGEQFF	TGCGCCAGCAGTGAGTCGAGGCGGGGGGGGGAGCAGTTCTTC
TRBV19	.	TRBJ1-5	15	few	CASTMGGASNQPQHF	TGTGCCAGTACGATGGGTGGGGCAAGCAATCAGCCCCAGCATTTT
TRBV18	.	TRBJ1-2	15	few	CASSPKPTTVYGYTF	TGTGCCAGCTCACCAAAGCCGACGACGGTCTATGGCTACACCTTC
TRBV30	.	TRBJ1-1	14	many	CAWSVGGLRTEAFF	TGTGCCTGGAGTGTCGGAGGGTTGCGCACTGAAGCTTTCTTT
TRBV5-1	.	TRBJ1-4	15	few	CASSLGDRGNEKLFF	TGCGCCAGCAGCTTGGGGGACCGGGGTAATGAAAAACTGTTTTTT